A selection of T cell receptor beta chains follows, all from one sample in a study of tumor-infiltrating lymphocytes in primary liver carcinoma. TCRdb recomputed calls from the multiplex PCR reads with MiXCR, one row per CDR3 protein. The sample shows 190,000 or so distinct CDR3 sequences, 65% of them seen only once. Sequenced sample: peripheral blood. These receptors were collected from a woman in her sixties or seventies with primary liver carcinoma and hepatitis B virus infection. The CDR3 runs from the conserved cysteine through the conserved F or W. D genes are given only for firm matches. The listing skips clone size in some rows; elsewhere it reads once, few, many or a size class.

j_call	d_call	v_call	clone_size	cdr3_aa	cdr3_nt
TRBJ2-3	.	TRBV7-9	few	CASSAGTGGTDTQYF	TGTGCCAGCAGCGCCGGGACCGGAGGCACAGATACGCAGTATTTT
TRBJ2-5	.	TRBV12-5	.	CTSGTSDSPGETQYF	TGTACTAGTGGTACCTCGGACAGCCCAGGGGAGACCCAGTATTTC
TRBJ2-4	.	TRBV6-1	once	CASSESPGLGGAKNIQYF	TGTGCCAGCAGTGAATCGCCCGGGTTAGGGGGAGCCAAAAACATTCAGTACTTC
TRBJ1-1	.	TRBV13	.	CASSLEVPNTEAFF	TGTGCCAGCAGCTTAGAGGTGCCGAACACTGAAGCTTTCTTT
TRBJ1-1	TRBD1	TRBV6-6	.	CVSSIQGLGAFF	TGTGTCAGCAGTATACAGGGGCTGGGAGCTTTCTTT
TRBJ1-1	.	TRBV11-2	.	CTSSLGDTEASF	TGTACCAGCAGCTTAGGGGACACTGAAGCTTCCTTT
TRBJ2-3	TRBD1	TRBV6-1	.	CASSYRTGGADTQYF	TGTGCCAGCAGTTACCGGACAGGGGGCGCGGATACGCAGTATTTT
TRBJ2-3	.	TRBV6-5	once	CASSSTGTSIDTQYF	TGTGCCAGCAGCTCTACAGGAACTAGCATAGATACTCAGTATTTT
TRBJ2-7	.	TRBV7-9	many	CASSPPGGNYEQYF	TGTGCCAGCAGCCCGCCTGGCGGGAACTACGAGCAGTACTTC
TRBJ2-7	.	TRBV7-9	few	CASSLSGTRPYEQYF	TGTGCCAGCAGTCTATCCGGGACACGACCTTACGAGCAGTACTTC
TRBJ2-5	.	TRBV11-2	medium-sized	CASSLKTVQETQYF	TGTGCCAGCAGCCTTAAGACAGTACAAGAGACCCAGTACTTC
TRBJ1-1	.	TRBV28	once	CASSFRALGAPTEAFF	TGTGCCAGCAGTTTCCGAGCCCTAGGGGCCCCTACTGAAGCTTTCTTT
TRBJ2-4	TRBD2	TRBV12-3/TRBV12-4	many	CASSLVWDYKNIQYF	TGTGCCAGCAGTTTAGTGTGGGACTATAAAAACATTCAGTACTTC
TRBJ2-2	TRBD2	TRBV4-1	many	CASSQGLPREGHTGELFF	TGCGCCAGCAGCCAAGGTTTGCCGCGGGAGGGGCACACCGGGGAGCTGTTTTTT
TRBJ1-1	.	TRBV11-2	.	CAGSPSFDRSVNTEAFF	TGTGCCGGCAGCCCCTCATTCGACAGGAGTGTGAACACTGAAGCTTTCTTT
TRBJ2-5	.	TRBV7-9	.	CAGDGSDQETQYF	TGTGCCGGGGACGGCAGCGACCAAGAGACCCAGTACTTC
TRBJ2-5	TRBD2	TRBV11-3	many	CASSLGGLAVPLTFQETQYF	TGTGCCAGCAGCTTAGGGGGACTAGCGGTACCCCTCACCTTCCAAGAGACCCAGTACTTC
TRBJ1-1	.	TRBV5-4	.	CASSLGAGRTEAFF	TGTGCCAGCAGCTTGGGTGCAGGCAGGACTGAAGCTTTCTTT
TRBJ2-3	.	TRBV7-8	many	CASSTTRGLNTQYF	TGTGCCAGCAGCACTACTAGGGGGTTAAATACGCAGTATTTT
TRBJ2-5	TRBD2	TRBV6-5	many	CASSRGGETQYF	TGTGCCAGCAGCCGGGGGGGTGAGACCCAGTACTTC